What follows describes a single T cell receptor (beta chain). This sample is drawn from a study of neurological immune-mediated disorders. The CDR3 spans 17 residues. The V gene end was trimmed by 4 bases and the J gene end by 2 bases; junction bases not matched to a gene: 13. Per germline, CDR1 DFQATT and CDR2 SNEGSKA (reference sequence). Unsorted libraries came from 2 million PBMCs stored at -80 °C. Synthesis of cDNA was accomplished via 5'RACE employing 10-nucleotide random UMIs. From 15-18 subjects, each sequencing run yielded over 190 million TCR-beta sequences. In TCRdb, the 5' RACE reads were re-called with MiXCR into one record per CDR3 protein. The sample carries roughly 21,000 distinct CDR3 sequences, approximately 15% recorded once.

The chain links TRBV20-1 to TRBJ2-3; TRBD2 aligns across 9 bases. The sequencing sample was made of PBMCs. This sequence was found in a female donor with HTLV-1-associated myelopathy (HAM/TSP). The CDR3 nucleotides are TGCAGTGCTACCCTGTCGGTAGCGGGGGAGTTCACAGATACGCAGTATTTT. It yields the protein CSATLSVAGEFTDTQYF.